This T cell receptor beta chain was sequenced for a study of T cell clonality in common variable immunodeficiency. Study findings and constraints: Common variable immunodeficiency TCR beta sequences reportedly had fewer deletions and N-nucleotide insertions.

This CDR3 is 15 amino acids long. Per germline, CDR1 SNHLY and CDR2 FYNNEI. TCRdb's table, derived via immunoSEQ multiplex PCR, lists solely in-frame clones and lacks some. Singletons are absent from the sample, which has approximately 28,000 clones. As concerns this clone: The antigen remains undetermined. The DNA ends 3 residues before the CDR3 does, and the rest of the CDR3 is filled in from the germline J gene.

Sequencing input: peripheral blood mononuclear cells. This clonotype was obtained from a human donor with common variable immunodeficiency. The chain links TRBV2 to TRBJ2-3, with 8 nucleotides matching TRBD2. The part of the CDR3 DNA that was read is TGTGCCAGCAGTGCCACCCCAGCGGGAGCGGGCACG. Translation: CASSATPAGAGT. The whole CDR3 is CASSATPAGAGTQYF.